These 20 T cell receptor beta chains share one sample of origin, sequenced in a study of PD-L1 blockade in urothelial cancer (dated 2017 in TCRdb). This specimen's time point label, per the study, means: pretreatment peripheral blood. Library prep was done by the immunoSEQ multiplex PCR assay. Drawn from immuneACCESS, this table holds only the in-frame rearrangements with V and J called that TCRdb kept. Clones are partly lost; checked studies trace under half to an unresolved V gene and leave the rest unexplained. The sample contains tens of thousands of clones, 86% of them found a single time. The ten largest account for 14% to 15% of the sample. Sequencing was performed on PBMCs, taken around atezolizumab (anti-PD-L1) treatment. These receptors were taken from a man in his 60s with urothelial cancer.

The V gene is TRBV5-1, the J gene TRBJ1-2; the D gene is possibly TRBD1 (5 bases). Trimming pared 1 base from V and 4 bases from J, leaving 11 bases between. The CDR3 runs to 14 residues. Germline CDR1 SGHRS, CDR2 YFSETQ. Here the CDR3 DNA reads TGCGCCAGCAGCTTGTCAGCAGGGTTCTATGGCTACACCTTC. Its protein is CASSLSAGFYGYTF.

The V call is TRBV19, the J call TRBJ2-1; no firm D call. This CDR3 region has 12 residues. Germline V lookup: CDR1 LNHDA, CDR2 SQIVND (reference sequence). V dropped 0 bases and J dropped 7 bases, with 4 bases sitting between them. In DNA, the CDR3 is TGTGCCAGTAGTATAGATCGGAATGAGCAGTTCTTC. This sequence encodes CASSIDRNEQFF.

The chain carries TRBV9 and TRBJ2-5; a weak D match, TRBD1 (6 bases). The CDR3 spans 14 residues. Per the germline V gene, CDR1 is SGDLS and CDR2 is YYNGEE. The germline V and J ends were trimmed by 3 bases and 4 bases, with 13 bases remaining between them. This CDR3 reads CASSAGRGGETQYF. CDR3 nucleotides: TGTGCCAGCAGCGCGGGCAGGGGTGGAGAGACCCAGTACTTC. Full variable domain (remainder filled in from reference TRBV9 and TRBJ2-5): DSGVTQTPKHLITATGQRVTLRCSPRSGDLSVYWYQQSLDQGLQFLIQYYNGEERAKGNILERFSAQQFPDLHSELNLSSLELGDSALYFCASSAGRGGETQYFGPGTRLLVL.

The chain employs TRBV7-9 and TRBJ1-2; 7 bases are a match to TRBD1. Germline CDR1 reads SEHNR; CDR2 reads FQNEAQ (reference sequence). There are 14 residues in the CDR3. V was pared by 4 bases and J by 8 bases, with 10 bases of the junction left unmatched. Here the CDR3 reads CASSSGTALGGYTF. The CDR3 DNA sequence: TGTGCCAGCAGCTCCGGGACAGCCTTGGGAGGCTACACCTTC.

This chain uses TRBV30 with TRBJ1-1; D remains unclear. CDR1 is GTSNPN and CDR2 is SVGIG in the germline V gene (reference sequence). V lost 0 bases and J lost 3, with 14 bases in between. The CDR3 covers 15 residues. CDR3 in DNA: TGTGCCTGGAGTGTAGGCTCCGGTCGGGACACTGAAGCTTTCTTT. It encodes CAWSVGSGRDTEAFF.

The chain carries TRBV14 and TRBJ1-1; 7 nucleotides align to TRBD1. V gave up 5 bases and J gave up 1 base; unmatched junction bases: 7. Germline assignment: CDR1 SGHDN and CDR2 FVKESK. The CDR3 has 15 residues. The CDR3, as DNA: TGTGCCAGCAGCGCACAGGGGATGGCGAACACTGAAGCTTTCTTT. The encoded protein is CASSAQGMANTEAFF.

The chain employs TRBV7-6 and TRBJ2-2; D not resolved. V lost 3 bases and J 4 bases, leaving 6 bases between the germline ends. The CDR3 contains 13 residues. Germline V CDR1 and CDR2: SGHVS, FNYEAQ. The CDR3 coding sequence is TGTGCCAGCAGCTTCGGTCTCACCGGGGAGCTGTTTTTT. Protein sequence: CASSFGLTGELFF.

The DNA of the CDR3 is TGTGCCAGCAGTTCCGGGGGGGAGCAGTACTTC. Its protein product is CASSSGGEQYF. V and J are TRBV7-2 and TRBJ2-7; 7 bases fit TRBD2. The ends lost 6 bases at V and 7 bases at J; junction bases unmatched: 3. This CDR3 has 11 amino acids. Germline-derived CDR1 and CDR2 are SGHTA and FQGNSA.

The chain joins TRBV18 to TRBJ1-2, with 7 bases aligning to TRBD1. The V and J ends lost 6 bases and 3 bases, in that order; junction bases with no gene match: 10. CDR1 is KGHSH, CDR2 LQKENI, per germline. CDR3 length: 15 amino acids. As DNA, the CDR3 is TGTGCCAGCTCTGTCGCGGGACAGATTTACTATGGCTACACCTTC. It is translated as CASSVAGQIYYGYTF.

The chain joins TRBV5-4 to TRBJ1-4; no firm D call. V was pared by 4 bases and J by 4 bases, with 5 bases between. Germline values: CDR1 SGHNT, CDR2 YYREEE (reference sequence). The CDR3 runs 12 residues. Here the CDR3 DNA reads TGTGCCAGCAGCAGACATAATGAAAAACTGTTTTTT. Translating gives CASSRHNEKLFF.

The CDR3 nucleotides are TGTGCCAGTAGCCGGGGACAGCGGGACTATGGCTACACCTTC. This codes for CASSRGQRDYGYTF. V is TRBV19 and J is TRBJ1-2, with 7 bases matching TRBD1. In germline, CDR1 is LNHDA, CDR2 SQIVND (reference sequence). With 6 bases clipped from V and 3 bases from J, the junction kept 7 bases outside the gene matches. The CDR3 totals 14 residues. The full variable domain, with the rest looked up from reference TRBV19 and TRBJ1-2, is DGGITQSPKYLFRKEGQNVTLSCEQNLNHDAMYWYRQDPGQGLRLIYYSQIVNDFQKGDIAEGYSVSREKKESFPLTVTSAQKNPTAFYLCASSRGQRDYGYTFGSGTRLTVV.

About this clone: The junction and the germline gene differ at one end; a read error may be behind it. The V call is TRBV7-7, the J call TRBJ2-5, with 8 bases that match TRBD2. This CDR3 region has 15 residues. The germline V gene has CDR1 SSHAT and CDR2 FNYEAQ (reference sequence). DNA for the CDR3: TGTGCTAGCAGCTTGTTCGGGGGGGCCGGGGAGACCCAGTACTTC. Translation: CASSLFGGAGETQYF.

The table lists this clone with a few counts. J is TRBJ2-1 and V is TRBV2, with TRBD1 matching 8 bases. The junction had 6 bases not matched to a gene; V was cut back by 5 bases and J by 6 bases. The CDR3 sequence is 14 residues long. Per the germline V gene, CDR1 is SNHLY and CDR2 is FYNNEI. This chain's CDR3 is CASSPARGLNEQFF. CDR3 nucleotide sequence: TGTGCCAGCAGTCCCGCCAGGGGGCTCAATGAGCAGTTCTTC.

The chain has TRBV19 and TRBJ1-5; tentative D call: TRBD1 (6 bases). The CDR3 extends over 14 amino acids. V gave up 6 bases and J gave up 0 bases, with 9 bases separating them. Germline assignment: CDR1 LNHDA and CDR2 SQIVND (reference sequence). The CDR3 reads CASRLQGSNQPQHF. In DNA, the CDR3 is TGTGCCAGTAGATTACAGGGTAGCAATCAGCCCCAGCATTTT.

The chain has TRBV19 and TRBJ1-1; maybe TRBD1 (6 bases). The CDR3 spans 13 residues. The V and J ends lost 5 bases and 8 bases respectively, with 15 bases between them. Germline CDR1 LNHDA, CDR2 SQIVND (reference sequence). The CDR3 nucleotides read TGTGCCAGTAGTCCTCCCCAGGGGCGCGAAGCTTTCTTT. Translating gives CASSPPQGREAFF.

This clone was seen a handful of times. This chain connects TRBV7-8 to TRBJ1-1; D possibly corresponds to TRBD1 (5 bases). V lost 4 bases and J 1 base, leaving 13 bases between the germline ends. The germline gives CDR1 SGHVS, CDR2 FQNEAQ. This CDR3 contains 15 residues. This chain's CDR3 is CASSYLGAGNTEAFF. As DNA, the CDR3 is TGTGCCAGCAGCTATTTAGGGGCAGGGAACACTGAAGCTTTCTTT.

This chain connects TRBV6-6 to TRBJ1-5; possibly TRBD1 for D (5 bases). The V gene's germline CDR1 is MNHNY and CDR2 SVGAGI (reference sequence). Trimming pared 8 bases from V and 0 bases from J, leaving 14 bases between. This CDR3 contains 15 residues. CDR3: CASSLQAYSNQPQHF. The CDR3 DNA follows: TGTGCCAGCTCCTTACAGGCGTATAGCAATCAGCCCCAGCATTTT.

The chain has TRBV21-1 and TRBJ2-2; whether TRBD1, the table's D call, matches the DNA was not checked. TRBV21-1 is termed a pseudogene. CDR3 length: 17 amino acids. CDR3 DNA: TGTGCCAGCAGCGAGAGGCGGGACAGCCAAAGCACCGGGGAGCTGTTTTTT. Its translation: CASSERRDSQSTGELFF.

This clone was observed once. The chain uses TRBV11-2 and TRBJ2-2; D may be TRBD1 (5 bases). The V gene's germline CDR1 is SGHAT and CDR2 FQNNGV. There are 13 residues in the CDR3. V was clipped by 1 base and J by 9 bases, with 9 bases between them. The DNA of the CDR3 is TGTGCCAGCAGCTTAGTTGGGGCGTGGGAGCTGTTTTTT. Translating it yields CASSLVGAWELFF.

The J gene is TRBJ1-6, the V gene TRBV5-1, with a weak D call TRBD1 (5 bases). Per the germline V gene, CDR1 is SGHRS and CDR2 is YFSETQ. This CDR3 contains 14 residues. V gave up 2 bases and J gave up 9 bases, with 12 bases separating them. In DNA, the CDR3 is TGCGCCAGCAGCTTATCGGGGGAACTTTCACCCCTCCACTTT. This sequence encodes CASSLSGELSPLHF.